This T cell receptor (beta chain) was found in a study of spatial heterogeneity in lung cancer. As for the study in general: More than eight raw reads, on average, carried each unique TCR and UMI combination. General observations from the study: In tumors, expanded intratumoral alpha and beta TCR counts tracked mutation counts. Sequencing reached an estimated coverage of tumor T cells that was only around 7% for alpha chains and around 13% for beta chains.

A unique molecular identifier was carried by every single TCR cDNA molecule. TCRdb redid the calling of the 5' RACE reads with MiXCR, one entry per CDR3 protein. The table includes approximately 10,000 distinct CDR3 sequences, approximately 5.8% detected once. The V gene's germline CDR1 is KGHSH and CDR2 LQKENI. Between the trimmed V and J ends, which lost 2 bases and 8 bases, there was a span of 12 bases. This CDR3 is 14 amino acids long. Documented time point: sample taken at primary tumor resection. This clonotype was found many times. Its antigen remains unidentified. The source material was lung tumor tissue, sampled at surgery. The receptor comes from a female donor with early-stage non-small cell lung cancer. J is TRBJ2-2 and V is TRBV18, with D tentatively TRBD2 (5 bases). CDR3 nucleotide sequence: TGTGCCAGCTCACCAACCTCAGCGGAAGGGGAGCTGTTTTTT. This codes for CASSPTSAEGELFF. The full variable domain, rest sourced from reference TRBV18 and TRBJ2-2, is NAGVMQNPRHLVRRRGQEARLRCSPMKGHSHVYWYRQLPEEGLKFMVYLQKENIIDESGMPKERFSAEFPKEGPSILRIQQVVRGDSAAYFCASSPTSAEGELFFGEGSRLTVL.